This TCR beta chain was obtained from a study of Tregs in tolerant kidney transplant recipients. The repertoire was sequenced with immunoSEQ multiplex PCR; TCRdb's copy has only in-frame clones and lacks some. The sample consists of just under 65,000 clones, less than 98% of them appearing once. This CDR3 region has 13 residues. V shed 5 bases, J shed 1 base, and the junction held 1 base outside the gene matches. From germline, CDR1 is MNHNY and CDR2 SVGAGI (reference sequence). Study-level points and caveats: For some patients, primers changed over time, blocking nucleotide-level comparison. The small number of patients limits these findings pending further validation. Antigen-driven expansion was suggested because donor-specific Tregs expanded more than all Tregs in tolerant patients.

Concerning this clone: Its target is unknown.

The chain is built from TRBV6-6 and TRBJ1-1; 7 nucleotides align to TRBD1. This sample comprised Tregs from blood, obtained before the transplant. This receptor was taken from a human donor who received a combined kidney and bone marrow transplant. The DNA of the CDR3 is TGTGCCAGCAGTAGGACAGGGAACACTGAAGCTTTCTTT. This translates into CASSRTGNTEAFF.